The T cell receptor beta chain under discussion was sequenced for a study of blood T cell repertoires in COVID-19 (TCRdb year 2020). Some background on the complete study: Collaborator samples came from the United States, Italy and Spain and covered acute and convalescent phases of COVID-19. Subjects who had been exposed to COVID-19, were actively infected with it, or had recovered from it provided the deeply sampled blood TCRbeta repertoires that made up the dataset. Samples came from the ongoing ImmuneRACE study (first 160 participants) plus 1,254 subjects from 6 global collaborators. Where available, HLA class I and class II types were taken from metadata supplied by the sample provider and were not determined by assay-based typing. The repertoires were released in a freely available public database meant as a resource for research on the immune response to SARS-CoV-2. The sample metadata nearly always contained a de-identified subject ID, COVID-19 status, age in years and sex. The material from the prospective study consisted of cDNA or gDNA derived from T cells, B-cell-depleted T cells, or PBMCs.

The immunoSEQ Assay, a bias-controlled multiplex PCR, was used to amplify TCRbeta CDR3 regions from genomic DNA. As for the authors' bioinformatics: Within the assay, amplification of reference gene primers was used to estimate how many nucleated cells each sample contained. To quantify the absolute abundance of each unique TCRbeta CDR3 rearrangement, sequence reads were collapsed and filtered. For each sample, productive Simpson clonality was calculated as the square root of Simpson's diversity index over productive rearrangements. The table comes from immuneACCESS by way of TCRdb, which keeps in-frame sequences with V and J called. Part of the clones is missing from these tables; in studies checked, under half for an unresolved V gene and the rest for unknown reasons. D and trimming were read from the DNA, whereas the V and J calls and clone size are those reported in that table. Present in this sample are about 47,000 clones, over 70% of which were seen just once. Together, the top ten hold roughly an eighth of the sample.

Collaborating institutions collected whole blood in K2EDTA tubes following their own protocols. For TCRbeta analysis, collaborators shipped samples as frozen whole blood, isolated PBMCs, or DNA extracted from either of those sample types. For this chain, trimming is 6 bases at the V end and 0 bases at the J end, and the number of junction bases without a gene match is 7. CDR3 length: 17 amino acids, cysteine to phenylalanine. Only the CDR3 part of the read is kept: 51 bases, read in frame from the first base. CDR1 and CDR2, looked up from the germline V gene (reference sequence), are LGHDT and YNNKEL. About this clone itself: Its antigen specificity is not known. Base qualities are missing; no much larger clone stands one base away.

Results the study describes overall, beyond this receptor: The amount of clinical and demographic metadata varied by source and participant and was provided uncurated.

Sequencing used peripheral blood. This receptor was taken from a human donor with active COVID-19. The donor label of this sample is uncertain. This sequence uses TRBV3-1 (or the pseudogene TRBV3-2) and TRBJ2-2, and 10 bases in between align with TRBD2. The bases read TGTGCCAGCAGGGGACCGACTAGCGGGCCGAACACCGGGGAGCTGTTTTTT. Its coded protein is CASRGPTSGPNTGELFF.